The 30 T cell receptor beta chains below all came from one sample that was sequenced in a study of graft-versus-host responses after intestinal transplantation. The table came from immunoSEQ multiplex PCR; TCRdb's copy has only in-frame clones and leaves some out. The profile shows about 110,000 clones, just under 95% of them singletons. No antigens are known for them. Source: unstimulated CD8+ T cells sorted from spleen or lymph node cells, taken before intestinal transplant. Receptors originate from a human donor who received an intestinal transplant.

The chain uses TRBV19 and TRBJ2-1, with D possibly TRBD2 on 6 matching bases. The CDR3 length is 15 residues. Germline V lookup: CDR1 LNHDA, CDR2 SQIVND (reference sequence). Trimming took off 1 base at V and 8 bases at J, with 15 bases between the two ends. The DNA for the CDR3 is TGTGCCAGTAGTATAGTCGGGAGTAGCAGTGATGAGCAGTTCTTC. Its translation is CASSIVGSSSDEQFF.

J is TRBJ1-1 and V is TRBV28; unclear D gene. The CDR3 totals 13 residues. Germline V gene lookup returns CDR1 MDHEN and CDR2 SYDVKM. V dropped 7 bases and J dropped 0 bases, with 9 bases sitting between them. Here the CDR3 DNA reads TGTGCCAGCACCTTGACTATGAACACTGAAGCTTTCTTT. It is translated as CASTLTMNTEAFF.

On this clone: At one boundary the junction diverges from the germline segment, which might be a read error. The rearrangement uses TRBV2 and TRBJ2-1; TRBD2 matches at 9 bases. This CDR3 has 17 amino acids. Per germline, CDR1 SNHLY and CDR2 FYNNEI. DNA of the CDR3: TGTGCCAGCAGTGATGGCGGGAGGGCCGAATCCTCCAATGAGCAGTTCTTC. Encoded protein: CASSDGGRAESSNEQFF.

The gene calls are TRBV29-1 and TRBJ2-1; TRBD2 agrees at 10 bases. CDR3 length: 16 amino acids. Germline V gene data show CDR1 as SQVTM and CDR2 as ANQGSEA. Losses at the gene ends were 6 bases for V and 2 bases for J; bases not matched to a gene: 10. CDR3 DNA: TGCAGCGTGGGAGCTAGCGGGAGCGACACCTACAATGAGCAGTTCTTC. Protein: CSVGASGSDTYNEQFF.

The chain combines TRBV27 with TRBJ1-2; TRBD1 agrees at 7 bases. Germline lookup yields CDR1 MNHEY and CDR2 SMNVEV (reference sequence). CDR3 length: 13 residues. J was trimmed by 2 bases and V by 3 bases; bases with no gene match: 0. The CDR3 region is CASSLTGNYGYTF. The CDR3 DNA sequence: TGTGCCAGCAGTTTGACAGGGAACTATGGCTACACCTTC.

The CDR3 loop is CATSSQGEETQYF. CDR3 nucleotide sequence: TGTGCCACCAGCTCCCAGGGGGAAGAGACCCAGTACTTC. This rearrangement joins TRBV15 to TRBJ2-5; 7 bases align to TRBD1. CDR1 LNHNV and CDR2 YYDKDF come from the germline V gene (reference sequence). The V gene end was trimmed by 5 bases and the J gene end by 3 bases; junction bases not matched to a gene: 3. The CDR3 loop spans 13 amino acids.

The DNA for the CDR3 is TGTGCCTGGAGTGCACAGGGAGATACGCAGTATTTT. This translates into CAWSAQGDTQYF. The chain joins TRBV30 to TRBJ2-3, with D possibly TRBD1 on 6 matching bases. The CDR3 loop spans 12 amino acids. V lost 1 base, J lost 5 bases, and 7 bases lay in between. The germline V gene has CDR1 GTSNPN and CDR2 SVGIG (reference sequence).

The chain employs TRBV19 and TRBJ1-1; 8 bases are shared with TRBD1. V trimming: 0 bases; J trimming: 3 bases; junction bases outside the gene matches: 9. Germline V gene data show CDR1 as LNHDA and CDR2 as SQIVND (reference sequence). The CDR3 has 17 residues. CDR3 coding DNA: TGTGCCAGTAGTATAGACCCCGGGACAGGACGAGACACTGAAGCTTTCTTT. Its protein is CASSIDPGTGRDTEAFF.

The chain joins TRBV11-1 to TRBJ1-3, with unresolved D. There are 14 residues in the CDR3. With 2 bases removed from V and 3 bases from J, the gap between germline ends came to 8 bases. Per germline, CDR1 SGHAT and CDR2 FQDESV (reference sequence). The DNA for the CDR3 is TGTGCCAGCAGCTTATTGGGCGATGGAAACACCATATATTTT. Amino acid sequence: CASSLLGDGNTIYF.

The V call is TRBV6-6, the J call TRBJ2-7; the match to TRBD1 covers 10 bases. Germline lookup yields CDR1 MNHNY and CDR2 SVGAGI (reference sequence). The CDR3 runs to 14 residues. Losses at the gene ends were 11 bases for V and 3 bases for J; bases not matched to a gene: 10. CDR3 bases: TGTGCCTGTTCAAGACAGGGGGCAAACTACGAGCAGTACTTC. Residues: CACSRQGANYEQYF.

The J gene is TRBJ1-1, the V gene TRBV30; no definite D call. Trimming left V 0 bases short and J 2 bases short, with 7 bases between. The CDR3 is 13 residues long. Looked up from germline, CDR1 is GTSNPN and CDR2 is SVGIG (reference sequence). The CDR3 DNA reads TGTGCCTGGAGTGTAGGGTTAAACACTGAAGCTTTCTTT. It specifies CAWSVGLNTEAFF.

The gene calls are TRBV5-1 and TRBJ1-1, with 7 bases lining up with TRBD1. V dropped 4 bases and J dropped 0; count of bases not matched to a gene: 12. The CDR3 covers 17 residues. Germline V gene data show CDR1 as SGHRS and CDR2 as YFSETQ. The CDR3 region is CASSVKRQGRMNTEAFF. The DNA of the CDR3 is TGCGCCAGCAGCGTTAAACGACAGGGAAGGATGAACACTGAAGCTTTCTTT.

The chain couples TRBV28 to TRBJ1-5, with 8 bases fitting TRBD1. Germline V CDR1 and CDR2: MDHEN, SYDVKM. The CDR3 runs 18 residues. With V trimmed by 6 bases and J by 4 bases, 17 bases remained unmatched. The CDR3: CASRVLLPGGAFNQPQHF. The CDR3 DNA sequence: TGTGCCAGCAGGGTCCTCCTACCAGGGGGCGCTTTTAATCAGCCCCAGCATTTT.

A word on this clone: The junction does not match germline at one end; this may be a read error. The CDR3 reads CASSELLGKAGKLFF. The DNA for the CDR3 is TGTGCCAGCAGTGAACTCCTCGGAAAGGCCGGGAAGCTGTTTTTT. The V gene is TRBV6-1, the J gene TRBJ2-2, with D possibly matching TRBD2 (5 bases). This CDR3 spans 15 amino acids. Germline assignment: CDR1 MNHNS and CDR2 SASEGT.

The chain is built from TRBV7-8 and TRBJ1-1; no clear D gene. The CDR3 runs to 15 residues. Trimming took off 6 bases at V and 4 bases at J, with 18 bases between the two ends. The germline CDR1 and CDR2 sequences are SGHVS and FQNEAQ. The chain's CDR3 is CASSKTQAYSTEAFF. CDR3 DNA: TGTGCCAGCAGTAAGACTCAGGCCTATAGCACTGAAGCTTTCTTT.

This chain uses TRBV9 with TRBJ2-7; D is possibly TRBD2 (5 bases). Germline CDR1 is SGDLS and CDR2 is YYNGEE. Trimming shortened V by 0 bases and J by 2 bases, and 9 bases separated the two germline ends. CDR3 size: 14 residues. The CDR3: CASSVGAAPYEQYF. In DNA, the CDR3 is TGTGCCAGCAGCGTAGGAGCGGCCCCCTACGAGCAGTACTTC.

For the CDR3, the DNA is TGTGCCAGCAGCTTATTACGGGAGAAGACTTACGAGCAGTACTTC. Protein: CASSLLREKTYEQYF. The gene calls are TRBV7-8 and TRBJ2-7, with D tentatively TRBD2 (6 bases). V lost 2 bases and J 4 bases, leaving 15 bases between the germline ends. The germline CDR1 and CDR2 sequences are SGHVS and FQNEAQ. This CDR3 has 15 residues.

The chain has TRBV28 and TRBJ2-2; D not resolved. This CDR3 is 14 amino acids long. Germline lookup yields CDR1 MDHEN and CDR2 SYDVKM. Between the trimmed V and J ends, which lost 5 bases and 2 bases, there was a span of 9 bases. The CDR3 DNA reads as TGTGCCAGCAGTCCGCCGGATAACACCGGGGAGCTGTTTTTT. This codes for CASSPPDNTGELFF. Combining the CDR3 with reference TRBV28 and TRBJ2-2 gives the whole variable domain DVKVTQSSRYLVKRTGEKVFLECVQDMDHENMFWYRQDPGLGLRLIYFSYDVKMKEKGDIPEGYSVSREKKERFSLILESASTNQTSMYLCASSPPDNTGELFFGEGSRLTVL.

J is TRBJ2-1 and V is TRBV6-5; D gene ambiguous. This CDR3 is 15 amino acids long. The V and J ends lost 3 bases and 6 bases respectively, with 15 bases between them. The germline V gene has CDR1 MNHEY and CDR2 SVGAGI. CDR3 loop: CASSYDNPAGNEQFF. CDR3 nucleotides: TGTGCCAGCAGTTATGACAACCCAGCAGGCAATGAGCAGTTCTTC.

This rearrangement joins TRBV19 to TRBJ1-1; unclear D gene. CDR3 length equals 16 residues. Germline-derived CDR1 and CDR2 are LNHDA and SQIVND (reference sequence). V lost 3 bases, J lost 0 bases, and 14 bases lay in between. The CDR3 spells CASSMGQRLMNTEAFF. CDR3 bases: TGTGCCAGTAGTATGGGTCAGAGATTGATGAACACTGAAGCTTTCTTT. Filled out from reference TRBV19 and TRBJ1-1, the complete variable domain reads DGGITQSPKYLFRKEGQNVTLSCEQNLNHDAMYWYRQDPGQGLRLIYYSQIVNDFQKGDIAEGYSVSREKKESFPLTVTSAQKNPTAFYLCASSMGQRLMNTEAFFGQGTRLTVV.

In its sample, this clone was seen a few times. This CDR3 reads CSARDGYEQYF. The CDR3 DNA reads as TGCAGTGCTAGAGATGGGTACGAGCAGTACTTC. The V gene is TRBV20-1, the J gene TRBJ2-7; no clear D. CDR1 is DFQATT and CDR2 is SNEGSKA in the germline V gene (reference sequence). The CDR3 is 11 amino acids. With 0 bases removed from V and 4 bases from J, the gap between germline ends came to 4 bases.

This clone was seen once. This rearrangement joins TRBV6-5 to TRBJ1-1; D may be TRBD1 (5 bases). This CDR3 contains 13 residues. Looked up from germline, CDR1 is MNHEY and CDR2 is SVGAGI. Between the trimmed V and J ends, which lost 5 bases and 5 bases, there was a span of 12 bases. CDR3 residues: CASSLSGGTEAFF. For the CDR3, the DNA is TGTGCCAGCAGTCTTAGTGGGGGGACTGAAGCTTTCTTT.

The gene calls are TRBV7-9 and TRBJ1-1, with TRBD1 matching 9 bases. CDR1 and CDR2 (germline): SEHNR, FQNEAQ (reference sequence). This CDR3 spans 15 amino acids. The trim removed 5 bases at V and 2 bases at J, leaving 6 bases unmatched. The CDR3 DNA reads TGTGCCAGCAGCACTACAGGGGGCCCAAACACTGAAGCTTTCTTT. Translated: CASSTTGGPNTEAFF.

The rearrangement joins TRBV7-9 to TRBJ2-1; 8 bases align to TRBD2. V lost 1 base and J lost 2; bases outside the gene matches: 1. This CDR3 spans 15 amino acids. Germline-derived CDR1 and CDR2 are SEHNR and FQNEAQ (reference sequence). The CDR3 region is CASSLDSGTYNEQFF. CDR3 in DNA: TGTGCCAGCAGCTTAGATAGCGGGACCTACAATGAGCAGTTCTTC.

This clone was picked up one time. The genes are TRBV11-2 and TRBJ1-2; tentative D call: TRBD1 (6 bases). The germline CDR1 and CDR2 sequences are SGHAT and FQNNGV. V gave up 10 bases and J gave up 2 bases, with 14 bases separating them. CDR3 length equals 13 residues. CDR3 DNA: TGTGCCACCAGGGGCAGGGAGAACTATGGCTACACCTTC. It encodes CATRGRENYGYTF.

The V gene is TRBV29-1, the J gene TRBJ1-1; no clear D gene. The CDR3 is made up of 13 amino acids. In germline, CDR1 is SQVTM, CDR2 ANQGSEA. V lost 4 bases, J lost 6 bases, and 15 bases lay in between. For the CDR3, the DNA is TGCAGCGTTGGGACCTCCCCCGGTTCTGAAGCTTTCTTT. Translating gives CSVGTSPGSEAFF.

V is TRBV29-1 and J is TRBJ1-1; 7 bases are a match to TRBD1. The trim removed 3 bases at V and 5 bases at J, leaving 9 bases unmatched. This CDR3 is built from 14 residues. Germline-derived CDR1 and CDR2 are SQVTM and ANQGSEA. CDR3 region: CSVDDTGVGTEAFF. DNA for the CDR3: TGCAGCGTTGACGATACAGGGGTCGGAACTGAAGCTTTCTTT.

The rearrangement links TRBV14 to TRBJ2-2, with D uncertain. CDR3 size: 13 residues. The V end lost 4 bases, the J end lost 6 bases, and 9 bases lay between the germline ends. Per germline, CDR1 SGHDN and CDR2 FVKESK. The DNA for the CDR3 is TGTGCCAGCAGCCTATACAAAGCCGGGGAGCTGTTTTTT. It specifies CASSLYKAGELFF.

This clone occurred once. The gene calls are TRBV19 and TRBJ1-1, with a weak D call TRBD1 (5 bases). Per the germline V gene, CDR1 is LNHDA and CDR2 is SQIVND (reference sequence). The CDR3 loop spans 13 amino acids. V lost 5 bases, J lost 1 base, and 8 bases lay in between. Here the CDR3 DNA reads TGTGCCAGTAGTGACAGCACGAACACTGAAGCTTTCTTT. Encoded protein: CASSDSTNTEAFF.

This chain links TRBV30 with TRBJ1-5; 8 nucleotides line up with TRBD1. Germline V gene sequence: CDR1 GTSNPN, CDR2 SVGIG (reference sequence). Trimming at V came to 4 bases and at J to 4 bases, leaving 6 bases not matched to a gene. The length of the CDR3 is 14 residues. The DNA of the CDR3 is TGTGCCTGGAATAACGGACAGGGAAATCAGCCCCAGCATTTT. Amino acid sequence: CAWNNGQGNQPQHF.